The sequence of this TCR beta chain was determined in a study of T cells in Graves' hyperthyroidism and ophthalmopathy (dated by TCRdb to the late 2010s). As for the study more broadly: Peripheral blood was collected at initial diagnosis, before any treatment. The paper reports TCR Vbeta CDR3 sequencing of 130 to 150 peripheral blood samples: some 41 ophthalmopathy, under 80 hyperthyroidism and 17 progressor patients. For training and testing, the 80 to 100 patients in the discovery cohort were randomly divided in a 7:3 ratio. After blood sampling, hyperthyroidism patients were treated with methimazole at a starting dose of 30 mg daily, and ophthalmopathy patients were treated with high-dose intravenous methylprednisolone. An independent validation cohort of under 20 hyperthyroidism patients and 17 patients who later progressed to ophthalmopathy tested prospective prediction of ophthalmopathy. Thyroid tissue and blood T-cell repertoires from six or seven Graves' hyperthyroidism patients were also compared in the study. To identify TCR V-J signatures that set the groups apart, the researchers used a discovery cohort of 100 patients, made up of approximately 43 with Graves' ophthalmopathy and some 60 with stable Graves' hyperthyroidism. On the study overall, not on this receptor specifically: Sample size was not statistically predetermined, and investigators were not blinded to group allocation. Blood samples also contained most of the expanded thyroid clonotypes (frequency above 0.001), which suggests that blood repertoires may reflect thyroid immune responses. In cross-validation, a model built on a 13 V-J signature told ophthalmopathy apart from stable hyperthyroidism with approximately 90% sensitivity and around 81% specificity, and in testing the same model reached 80%/75%. In validation, progression to ophthalmopathy was predicted by the model with about 70% sensitivity and about 72% specificity, a median of about 6 months before onset.

In the ophthalmopathy patients, disease was moderately to severely active, with a Clinical Activity Score of 3 or more, a NOSPECS grade of 4 or more, and a duration of less than 3 months. Any patient with an uncontrolled infection, another autoimmune disease, pregnancy or lactation was excluded. Diagnoses were established on the basis of clinical symptoms, serum thyroxine and TRAb, thyroid ultrasound, and orbital computed tomography. PBMCs were isolated from 7.5 to 10 ml of fresh peripheral blood by Ficoll-Paque density gradient centrifugation. Total RNA was extracted with Trizol reagent, and quality was checked on an Agilent 2100 Bioanalyzer. In the case of this clonotype: Its specific antigen is unknown. The record has no base qualities; no much larger clone is one base away.

Trimming takes 1 base from V and 5 bases from J, and the germline ends sit 9 bases apart. Reading from cysteine to phenylalanine, the CDR3 counts 15 amino acids. The read is trimmed to its CDR3 DNA, 45 bases read in frame from base 1. The germline V gene provides CDR1 MNHNS and CDR2 SASEGT. Amplification of TCR beta CDR3 regions was carried out from RNA transcripts. For the first round of RT-PCR on the TCR CDR3, the HTBI primer set was used together with the Qiagen OneStep RT-PCR kit. A second multiplex PCR round built the libraries, followed by size selection and purification. Libraries were sequenced paired-end with 100 bp reads on an Illumina HiSeq2000. Under the source paper's analysis protocol: Raw data were processed with SOAPnuke, discarding reads with adapters, uncalled bases, mean Phred below 15, or no exact constant-primer or identifier match. High-quality paired reads were merged with COPE v1.2.5, and unique nucleotide sequences were defined as clonotypes. Clonotypes were aligned to IMGT TRBV, TRBD and TRBJ reference segments using MiTCR v1.1. Analysis was restricted to V-J combinations with a frequency above 0.0001, which covered 98% to 99.2% of repertoires. The TCS score was defined as the ratio of F50 (clonal expansion) to E x V (chaos), calculated using BLOSUM62-based TCRdist between CDR3 peptides within each V-J. Welch's t-statistics and random forest reduced around 510 V-J features to 10 to 15, which were used in a naive Bayes classifier (R e1071). Using fastp trimming at Q25 and MiXCR clonotype assembly, TCRdb reanalyzed the public sequencing data and kept in-frame beta chains. A single entry per CDR3 protein holds the most common genes and DNA from its merged rows. What appears here as the V and J calls and clone size reflects TCRdb's work, not the paper's. The sample table records about 400,000 distinct CDR3 sequences; around 15% of these occur just once. The leading ten clones occupy around a fifth of the sample.

This sequence originates from a woman in her twenties or thirties with Graves' ophthalmopathy. Sequenced input: blood. This chain is built from TRBV6-1 and TRBJ1-6; the D gene lacks a confident call. The bases read TGTGCCAGCAGTGAAGGGTTGTGGGATAATTCACCCCTCCACTTT. Its product reads: CASSEGLWDNSPLHF.